Detailed here is one T cell receptor beta chain. Its antigen is as yet unknown. This sample is drawn from a study of CD8 T cells in ankylosing spondylitis. Study-level points and caveats: A CD8+ phenotype characterized the disease-linked clones, which were relatively rare in peripheral blood. The authors reported significant enrichment of disease-linked clones in matched ankylosing spondylitis synovial fluid. Blood of patients with ankylosing spondylitis appeared to be characterized by a TCR beta motif of eight or nine highly homologous variants.

Deletions cut 6 bases from V and 5 bases from J, with 8 bases between. Germline V CDR1 and CDR2: WNHNN, SYGVQD (reference sequence). The length of the CDR3 is 12 residues. With molecular barcodes, quantitative 5'-RACE was used to make the TCR beta libraries. TCRdb analysed the 5' RACE reads with MiXCR anew, one entry per CDR3 protein. The sample has about 360,000 distinct CDR3 sequences; roughly 22% are singletons. The sequence was obtained from a male donor with ankylosing spondylitis or in good health (not recorded which). The sample consisted of blood, either unsorted or a sorted T cell fraction (not recorded which). The rearrangement joins TRBV10-1 to TRBJ2-1; D is unresolved. The chain's CDR3 is CASSGPNNEQFF. CDR3 sequence (DNA): TGCGCCAGCAGCGGACCCAACAATGAGCAGTTCTTC.